The clone carrying this T cell receptor (beta chain) showed up just a few times. As yet, its antigen is unknown. Peripheral blood from each donor was collected in a volume of 8 to 10 milliliters. This specimen comes from a study of blood T cells in healthy people across ages. Study-wide background: Capture by template switching was about one barcoded beta molecule per two T cells.

This CDR3 is built from 13 residues. Germline CDR1 is KGHDR and CDR2 is SFDVKD. Trimming shortened V by 6 bases and J by 1 base, and 7 bases separated the two germline ends. Notes on the study in general: In the absence of known donor CMV status, changes in expanded clonotypes were possibly confounded.

A sample-barcoded 5' primer and a J-beta primer mix were used in a second PCR of roughly 6 to 11 cycles. From the 5' RACE reads, TCRdb called clonotypes with MiXCR, one entry per CDR3 protein. The table has about 540,000 distinct CDR3 sequences, nearly 25% seen once. The sample was also reused in another study, on T cells of mothers and their children. That paper states: Unrelated mother-child pairs always had slightly, but never significantly, lower normalized overlap than related pairs.

The source of this sequence is a boy younger than 18 in good health. Sequencing was carried out using blood. This chain joins TRBV24-1 and TRBJ2-3; possible D gene TRBD1, 5 bases. The CDR3 DNA reads as TGTGCCACCAGTTCGACAGGCACAGATACGCAGTATTTT. Amino acid sequence: CATSSTGTDTQYF.